This TCR beta chain was observed in a study of shared clonotypes between healthy human individuals. Study details: The composition of the donors was a couple of women and a few men aged 18 to 49. Three plates each covered CD4 naive and memory; CD8 naive two, CD8 memory one. Study-level results: Incompleteness in sorted-subset sequencing, despite large depth, was shown by rarefaction. Estimated clonotype richness was generally higher in naive than memory subsets.

The CDR3 is made up of 13 amino acids. Looked up from germline, CDR1 is MNHEY and CDR2 is SMNVEV (reference sequence). Trimming pared 3 bases from V and 10 bases from J, leaving 13 bases between. Remarks on this clone: Its antigen is not known.

Positive CCR7 selection of CD45RO-negative cells yielded the naive CD8 cells, and terminally differentiated effector memory CD45RA+ cells were excluded. TCRdb keeps only in-frame clones here, not all; method: immunoSEQ multiplex PCR. The sample shows about 800,000 clones, about 97% of them seen only once. This TCR derives from a young man in good health. This chain uses TRBV27 with TRBJ2-1; possibly TRBD1 for D (6 bases). Input material: naive CD8+ T cells sorted from blood. The CDR3, as DNA: TGTGCCAGCAGTTTCTCCGGGACAAAGGAGCAGTTCTTC. As protein: CASSFSGTKEQFF.